Sequencing of this T cell receptor (beta chain) was carried out in a study of Ad26.COV2.S vaccination and SARS-CoV-2 variants. Generated by immunoSEQ multiplex PCR, the TCRdb table keeps only in-frame clones and is missing some. Of just over 350,000 clones in the sample, around 84% were seen once. Treatment given: about 20 received Ad26.COV2.S at low or high dose, single or two shots; five or six received placebo; per-sample allocation not given. The study sampled participants on day 63 after the first vaccine or placebo injection. This clonotype originated in a person between 18 and 65 years old who received the Ad26.COV2.S COVID-19 vaccine or a placebo. Sample: peripheral blood, taken in a trial of Ad26.COV2.S vaccine versus placebo.

The CDR3 DNA is TGCGCCAGCCCGCGGGGACCGTTGAACACTGAAGCTTTCTTT. Amino acids: CASPRGPLNTEAFF. The gene calls are TRBV23-1 and TRBJ1-1; the D gene is possibly TRBD1 (5 bases). TRBV23-1 is designated an ORF whose function remains uncertain. This CDR3 has 14 residues. Trimming left V 8 bases short and J 0 bases short, with 13 bases between.